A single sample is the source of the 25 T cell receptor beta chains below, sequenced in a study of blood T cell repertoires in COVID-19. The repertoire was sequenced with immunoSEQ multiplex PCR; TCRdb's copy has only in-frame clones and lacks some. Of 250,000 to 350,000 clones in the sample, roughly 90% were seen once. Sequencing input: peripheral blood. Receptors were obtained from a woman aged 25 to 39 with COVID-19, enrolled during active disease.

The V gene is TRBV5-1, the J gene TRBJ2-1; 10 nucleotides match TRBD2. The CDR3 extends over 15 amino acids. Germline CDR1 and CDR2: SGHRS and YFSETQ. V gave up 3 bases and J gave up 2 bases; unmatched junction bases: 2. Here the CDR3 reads CASSSGLATYNEQFF. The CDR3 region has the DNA TGCGCCAGCAGCTCGGGACTAGCGACCTACAATGAGCAGTTCTTC.

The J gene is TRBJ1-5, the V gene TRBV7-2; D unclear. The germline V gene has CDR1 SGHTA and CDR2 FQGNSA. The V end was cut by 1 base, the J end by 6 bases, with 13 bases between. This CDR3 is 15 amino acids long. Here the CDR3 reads CASSLDGDLRQPQHF. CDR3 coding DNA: TGTGCCAGCAGCTTAGACGGGGATCTTCGTCAGCCCCAGCATTTT.

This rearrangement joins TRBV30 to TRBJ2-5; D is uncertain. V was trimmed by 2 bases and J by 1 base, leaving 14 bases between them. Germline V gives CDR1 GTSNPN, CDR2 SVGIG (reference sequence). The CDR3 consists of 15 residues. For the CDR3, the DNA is TGTGCCTGGAGTAGAAGGCTAGGATTCCAAGAGACCCAGTACTTC. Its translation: CAWSRRLGFQETQYF.

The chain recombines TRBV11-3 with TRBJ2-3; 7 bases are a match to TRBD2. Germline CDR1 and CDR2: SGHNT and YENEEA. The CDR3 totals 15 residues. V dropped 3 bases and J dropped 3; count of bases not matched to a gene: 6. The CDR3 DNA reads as TGTGCCAGCAGCTTGGGAGGGAGTCAAACAGATACGCAGTATTTT. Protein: CASSLGGSQTDTQYF.

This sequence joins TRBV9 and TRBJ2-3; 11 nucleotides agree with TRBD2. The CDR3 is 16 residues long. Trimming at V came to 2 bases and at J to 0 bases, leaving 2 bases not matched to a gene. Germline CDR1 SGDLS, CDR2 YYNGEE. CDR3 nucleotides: TGTGCCAGCAGCGTCGGGACTAGCGGTAGCACAGATACGCAGTATTTT. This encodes CASSVGTSGSTDTQYF.

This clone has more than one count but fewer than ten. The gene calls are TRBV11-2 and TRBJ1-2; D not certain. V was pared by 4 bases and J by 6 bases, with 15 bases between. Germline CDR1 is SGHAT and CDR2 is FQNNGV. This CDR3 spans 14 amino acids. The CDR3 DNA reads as TGTGCCAGCAGCTCGCCCACGAGGTTGGATGGCTACACCTTC. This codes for CASSSPTRLDGYTF.

The CDR3 coding sequence is TGTGCCAGCAGCTCAGGGGGTCCCAAAAACATTCAGTACTTC. It codes for CASSSGGPKNIQYF. V and J are TRBV5-4 and TRBJ2-4; TRBD1 matches at 7 bases. This CDR3 spans 14 amino acids. Germline V CDR1 and CDR2: SGHNT, YYREEE (reference sequence). The junction had 2 bases not matched to a gene; V was cut back by 3 bases and J by 2 bases. The whole variable domain, remainder taken from reference TRBV5-4 and TRBJ2-4, is ETGVTQSPTHLIKTRGQQVTLRCSSQSGHNTVSWYQQALGQGPQFIFQYYREEENGRGNFPPRFSGLQFPNYSSELNVNALELDDSALYLCASSSGGPKNIQYFGAGTRLSVL.

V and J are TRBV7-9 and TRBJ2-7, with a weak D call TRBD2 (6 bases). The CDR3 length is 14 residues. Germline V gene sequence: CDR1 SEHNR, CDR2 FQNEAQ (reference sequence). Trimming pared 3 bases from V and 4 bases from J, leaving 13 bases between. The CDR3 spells CASSFGGMMYEQYF. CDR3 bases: TGTGCCAGCAGCTTCGGAGGGATGATGTACGAGCAGTACTTC.

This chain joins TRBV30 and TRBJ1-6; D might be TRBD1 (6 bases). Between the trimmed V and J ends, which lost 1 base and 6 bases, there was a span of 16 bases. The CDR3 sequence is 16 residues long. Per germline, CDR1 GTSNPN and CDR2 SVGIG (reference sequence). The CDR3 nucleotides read TGTGCCTGGAGTGGAACAAGGACAGCGAGTAATTCACCCCTCCACTTT. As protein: CAWSGTRTASNSPLHF.

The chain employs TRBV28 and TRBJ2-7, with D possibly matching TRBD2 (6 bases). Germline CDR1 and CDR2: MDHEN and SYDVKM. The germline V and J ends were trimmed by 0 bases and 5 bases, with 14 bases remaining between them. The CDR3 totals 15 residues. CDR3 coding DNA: TGTGCCAGCAGTTTATGGAGGGAGGTGTTTCACGAGCAGTACTTC. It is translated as CASSLWREVFHEQYF.

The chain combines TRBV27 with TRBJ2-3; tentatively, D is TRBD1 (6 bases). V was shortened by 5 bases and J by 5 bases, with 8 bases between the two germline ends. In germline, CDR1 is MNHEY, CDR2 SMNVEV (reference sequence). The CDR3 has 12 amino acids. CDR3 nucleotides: TGTGCCAGCAGTGCAGGGGTAGATACGCAGTATTTT. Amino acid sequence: CASSAGVDTQYF.

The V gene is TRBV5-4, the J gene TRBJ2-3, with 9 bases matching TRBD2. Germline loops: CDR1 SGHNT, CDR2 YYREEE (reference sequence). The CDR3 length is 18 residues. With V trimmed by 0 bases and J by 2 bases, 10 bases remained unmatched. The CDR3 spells CASSLGIILAGPTDTQYF. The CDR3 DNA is TGTGCCAGCAGCTTGGGAATCATACTAGCGGGTCCCACAGATACGCAGTATTTT.

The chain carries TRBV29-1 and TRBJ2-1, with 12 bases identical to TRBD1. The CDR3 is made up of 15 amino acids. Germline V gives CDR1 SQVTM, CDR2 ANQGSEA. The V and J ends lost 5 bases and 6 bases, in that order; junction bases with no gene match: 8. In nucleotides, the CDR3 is TGCAGCGTTTGGGGAGGGGGACAGGGGGCCAATGAGCAGTTCTTC. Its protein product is CSVWGGGQGANEQFF.

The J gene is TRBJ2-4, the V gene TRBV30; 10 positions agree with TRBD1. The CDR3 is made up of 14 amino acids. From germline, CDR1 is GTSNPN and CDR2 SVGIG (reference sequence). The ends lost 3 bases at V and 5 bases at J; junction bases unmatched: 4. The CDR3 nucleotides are TGTGCCTGGAGCGCGGGACAGGGGCAAAACATTCAGTACTTC. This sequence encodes CAWSAGQGQNIQYF.

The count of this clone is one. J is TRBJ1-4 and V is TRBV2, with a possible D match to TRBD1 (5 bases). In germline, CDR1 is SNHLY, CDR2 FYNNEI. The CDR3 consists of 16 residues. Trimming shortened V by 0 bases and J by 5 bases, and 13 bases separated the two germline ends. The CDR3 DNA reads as TGTGCCAGCAGTGAAGCAAGGCGACAGCTGAATGAAAAACTGTTTTTT. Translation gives CASSEARRQLNEKLFF.

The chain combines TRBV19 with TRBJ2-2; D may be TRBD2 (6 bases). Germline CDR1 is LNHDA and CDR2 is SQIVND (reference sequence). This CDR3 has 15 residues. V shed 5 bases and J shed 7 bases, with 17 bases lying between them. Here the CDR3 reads CASSLVSGAGGELFF. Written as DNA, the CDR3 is TGTGCCAGTAGTCTGGTGTCGGGAGCGGGCGGGGAGCTGTTTTTT.

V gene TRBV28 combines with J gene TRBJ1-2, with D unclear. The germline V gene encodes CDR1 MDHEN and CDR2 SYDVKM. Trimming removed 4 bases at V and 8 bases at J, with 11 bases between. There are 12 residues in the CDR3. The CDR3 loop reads CASSSTDNGYTF. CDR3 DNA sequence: TGTGCCAGCAGTTCTACCGACAACGGCTACACCTTC.

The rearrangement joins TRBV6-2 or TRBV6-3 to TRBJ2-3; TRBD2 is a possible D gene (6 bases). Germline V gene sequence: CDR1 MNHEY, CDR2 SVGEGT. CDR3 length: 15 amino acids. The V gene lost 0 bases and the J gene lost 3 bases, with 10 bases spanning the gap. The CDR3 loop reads CASSYSGGATDTQYF. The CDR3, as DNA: TGTGCCAGCAGTTACTCTGGCGGGGCAACAGATACGCAGTATTTT.

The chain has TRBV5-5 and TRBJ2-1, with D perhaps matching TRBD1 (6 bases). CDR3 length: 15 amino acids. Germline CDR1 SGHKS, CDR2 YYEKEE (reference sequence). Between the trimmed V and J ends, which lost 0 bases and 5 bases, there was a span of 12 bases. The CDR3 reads CASSLAGTLNNEQFF. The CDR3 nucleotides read TGTGCCAGCAGCTTGGCCGGGACACTGAACAATGAGCAGTTCTTC.

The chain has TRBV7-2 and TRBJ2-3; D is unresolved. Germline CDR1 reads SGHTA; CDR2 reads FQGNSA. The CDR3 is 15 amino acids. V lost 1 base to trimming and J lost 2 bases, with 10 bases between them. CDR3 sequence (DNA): TGTGCCAGCAGCTTAGTAGCTACCTACACAGATACGCAGTATTTT. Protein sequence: CASSLVATYTDTQYF.

This chain's CDR3 is CSVETGRDTQYF. The CDR3 bases are TGCAGCGTTGAAACCGGGAGGGATACGCAGTATTTT. V usage is TRBV29-1 and J usage is TRBJ2-3; 7 positions match TRBD2. After removal of 2 bases from V and 6 bases from J, the junction contained 2 bases not matched to a gene. The CDR3 has 12 residues. Germline CDR1 SQVTM, CDR2 ANQGSEA.

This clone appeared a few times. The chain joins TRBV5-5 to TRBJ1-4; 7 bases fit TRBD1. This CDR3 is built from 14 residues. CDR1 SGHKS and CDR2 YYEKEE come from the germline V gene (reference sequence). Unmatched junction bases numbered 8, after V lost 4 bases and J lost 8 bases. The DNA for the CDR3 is TGTGCCAGCAGCGTCCGACAGGGCGAGGAAAAACTGTTTTTT. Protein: CASSVRQGEEKLFF.

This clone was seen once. The CDR3 sequence is CASSQGKSGRGNEQFF. The CDR3 bases are TGTGCCAGCAGCCAAGGCAAGAGCGGGAGGGGAAATGAGCAGTTCTTC. The rearrangement joins TRBV3-1 (or the pseudogene TRBV3-2) to TRBJ2-1; 10 positions match TRBD2. Germline CDR1 and CDR2: LGHDT and YNNKEL (reference sequence). The J segment lost 7 bases and the V segment lost 1 base, leaving 7 bases of the junction unmatched. CDR3 size: 16 residues.

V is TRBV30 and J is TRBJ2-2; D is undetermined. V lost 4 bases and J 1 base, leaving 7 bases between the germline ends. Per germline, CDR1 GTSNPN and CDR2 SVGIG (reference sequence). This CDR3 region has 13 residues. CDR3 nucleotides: TGTGCCTGGAACGCAGGGAACACCGGGGAGCTGTTTTTT. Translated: CAWNAGNTGELFF.

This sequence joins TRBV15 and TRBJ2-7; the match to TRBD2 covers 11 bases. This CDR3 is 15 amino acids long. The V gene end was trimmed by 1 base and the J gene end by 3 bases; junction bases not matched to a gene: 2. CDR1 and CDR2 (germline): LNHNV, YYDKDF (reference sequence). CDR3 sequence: CATSRALAGGYEQYF. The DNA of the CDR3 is TGTGCCACCAGCAGAGCCCTAGCGGGAGGCTACGAGCAGTACTTC.